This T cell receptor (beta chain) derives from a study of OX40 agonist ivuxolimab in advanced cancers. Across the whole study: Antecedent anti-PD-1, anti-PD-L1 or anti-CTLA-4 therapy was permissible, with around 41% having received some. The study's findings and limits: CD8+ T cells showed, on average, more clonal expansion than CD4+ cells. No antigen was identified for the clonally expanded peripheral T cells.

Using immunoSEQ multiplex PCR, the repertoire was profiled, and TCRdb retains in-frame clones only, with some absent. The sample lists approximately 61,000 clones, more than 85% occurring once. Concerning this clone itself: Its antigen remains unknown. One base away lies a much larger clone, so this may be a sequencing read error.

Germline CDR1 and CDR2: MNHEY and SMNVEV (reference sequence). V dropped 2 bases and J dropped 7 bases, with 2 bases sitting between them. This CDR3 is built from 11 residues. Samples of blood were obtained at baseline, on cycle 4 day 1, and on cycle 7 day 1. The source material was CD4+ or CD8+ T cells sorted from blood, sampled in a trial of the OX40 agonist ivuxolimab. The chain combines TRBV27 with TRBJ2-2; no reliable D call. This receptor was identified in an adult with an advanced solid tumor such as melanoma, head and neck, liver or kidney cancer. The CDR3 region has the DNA TGTGCCAGCAGTTTAAACGGGGAGCTGTTTTTT. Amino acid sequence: CASSLNGELFF.